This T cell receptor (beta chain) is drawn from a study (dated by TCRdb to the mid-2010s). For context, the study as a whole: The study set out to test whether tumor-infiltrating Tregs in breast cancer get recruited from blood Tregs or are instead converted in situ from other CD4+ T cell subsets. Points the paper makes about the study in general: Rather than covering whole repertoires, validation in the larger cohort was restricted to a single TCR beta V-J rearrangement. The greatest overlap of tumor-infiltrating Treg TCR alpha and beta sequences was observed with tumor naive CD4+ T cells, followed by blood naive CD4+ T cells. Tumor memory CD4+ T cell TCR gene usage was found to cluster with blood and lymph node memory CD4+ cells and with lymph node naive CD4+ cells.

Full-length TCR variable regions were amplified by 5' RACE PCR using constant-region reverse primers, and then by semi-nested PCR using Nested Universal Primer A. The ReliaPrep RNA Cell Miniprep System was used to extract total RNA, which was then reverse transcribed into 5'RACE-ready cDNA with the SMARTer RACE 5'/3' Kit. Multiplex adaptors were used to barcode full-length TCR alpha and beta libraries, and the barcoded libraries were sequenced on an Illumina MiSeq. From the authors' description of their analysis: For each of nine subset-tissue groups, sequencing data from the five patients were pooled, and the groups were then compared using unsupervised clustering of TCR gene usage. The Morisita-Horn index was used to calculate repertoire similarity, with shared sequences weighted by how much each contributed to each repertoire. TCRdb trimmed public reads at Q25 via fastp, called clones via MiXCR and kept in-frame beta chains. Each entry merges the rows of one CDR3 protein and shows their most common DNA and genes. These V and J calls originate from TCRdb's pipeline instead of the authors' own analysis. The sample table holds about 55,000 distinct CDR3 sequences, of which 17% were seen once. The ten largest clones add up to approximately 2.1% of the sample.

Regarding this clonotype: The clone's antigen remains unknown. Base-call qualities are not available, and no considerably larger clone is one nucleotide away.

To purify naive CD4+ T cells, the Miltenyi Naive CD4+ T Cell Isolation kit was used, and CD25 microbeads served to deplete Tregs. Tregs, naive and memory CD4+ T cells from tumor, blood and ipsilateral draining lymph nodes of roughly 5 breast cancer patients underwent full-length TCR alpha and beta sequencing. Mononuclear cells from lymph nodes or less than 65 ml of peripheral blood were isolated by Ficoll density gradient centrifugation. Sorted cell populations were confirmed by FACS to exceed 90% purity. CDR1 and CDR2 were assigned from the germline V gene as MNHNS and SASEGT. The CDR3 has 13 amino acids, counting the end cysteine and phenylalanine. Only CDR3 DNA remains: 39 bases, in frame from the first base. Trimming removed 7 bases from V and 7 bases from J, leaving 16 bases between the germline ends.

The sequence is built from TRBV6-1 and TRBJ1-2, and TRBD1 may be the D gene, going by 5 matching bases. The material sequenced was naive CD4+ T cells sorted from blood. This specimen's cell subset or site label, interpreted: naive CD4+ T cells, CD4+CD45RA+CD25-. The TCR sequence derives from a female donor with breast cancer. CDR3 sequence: CASIPVSGFGYTF. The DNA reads TGTGCCAGCATCCCGGTATCAGGGTTTGGCTACACCTTC.